The present T cell receptor (beta chain) was sequenced within a study of blood T cells in healthy people across ages. Germline loops: CDR1 LGHDT, CDR2 YNNKEL (reference sequence). The CDR3 is made up of 12 amino acids. Primed by a sample-barcoded 5' primer and a J-beta primer mix, a second PCR proceeded for 7 to 11 cycles. TCRdb itself ran the 5' RACE reads through MiXCR, one entry per CDR3 protein. Among 700,000 to 1,000,000 distinct CDR3 sequences listed, around 43% were seen once. What was sequenced was blood. The V and J genes are TRBV3-1 and TRBJ2-4, with D unresolved. The assigned J gene may be wrong: the sequence end matches TRBJ2-7 better. The receptor was derived from a man aged 60-69 years in good health. The CDR3 region is CASSQHPNEQYF. The CDR3 region has the DNA TGTGCCAGCAGCCAACACCCGAACGAGCAGTACTTC.